Listed below are T cell receptor beta chains from one sample, sequenced in a study of cytomegalovirus exposure and HLA in healthy donors. Produced via immunoSEQ multiplex PCR; TCRdb's table is partial and in-frame only. The table includes 130,000 or so clones, under 75% detected once. Sequencing input: PBMCs. These receptors all stem from a woman between 40 and 55 years old in good health and CMV-seronegative. CDR3s include the opening cysteine and the closing phenylalanine or tryptophan. A D gene is named only where the DNA matches it firmly. Only some rows state a clone size, as once, few, many or a class for expanded clones.

clone size | J gene | D gene | V gene | CDR3 protein | CDR3 DNA
few | TRBJ1-5 | TRBD1 | TRBV30 | CAWGRDRGPSSNQPQHF | TGTGCCTGGGGTAGGGACAGGGGCCCCAGTAGCAATCAGCCCCAGCATTTT
. | TRBJ2-5 | . | TRBV5-8 | CASTVDWVTQYF | TGTGCCAGCACCGTGGACTGGGTGACCCAGTACTTC
. | TRBJ1-1 | . | TRBV4-3 | CASSQDPLLGVGTEAFF | TGCGCCAGCAGCCAAGATCCCCTACTCGGGGTCGGCACTGAAGCTTTCTTT
. | TRBJ2-7 | TRBD1 | TRBV30 | CAWTYDRGRDYEQYF | TGTGCCTGGACTTATGACAGGGGTCGGGACTACGAGCAGTACTTC
. | TRBJ2-7 | TRBD1 | TRBV6-1 | CASSERQGTYSYEQYF | TGTGCCAGCAGTGAAAGACAGGGGACCTACTCCTACGAGCAGTACTTC
. | TRBJ2-7 | TRBD1 | TRBV11-1 | CASSDRGRYEQYF | TGTGCCAGCAGTGACAGGGGGCGATACGAGCAGTACTTC
. | TRBJ2-2 | TRBD2 | TRBV5-1 | CASSLKTRLAGTGELFF | TGCGCCAGCAGCTTGAAAACCCGGCTAGCGGGTACCGGGGAGCTGTTTTTT
. | TRBJ1-2 | . | TRBV7-2 | CASSLATTLPNGYTF | TGTGCCAGCAGCTTAGCGACGACACTGCCGAATGGCTACACCTTC
few | TRBJ2-1 | . | TRBV19 | CASSTGTRTYNEQFF | TGTGCCAGTAGTACCGGGACAAGAACCTACAATGAGCAGTTCTTC
. | TRBJ2-3 | TRBD2 | TRBV27 | CASSFRWTSGGVTDTQYF | TGTGCCAGCAGTTTCCGCTGGACTAGCGGAGGGGTCACAGATACGCAGTATTTT
. | TRBJ2-1 | TRBD2 | TRBV7-3 | CASSAAGLAGFEQFF | TGTGCCAGCAGCGCTGCGGGACTAGCGGGGTTCGAACAGTTCTTC
once | TRBJ1-2 | TRBD1 | TRBV19 | CASSILRTGNFGYTF | TGTGCCAGTAGTATCCTACGGACAGGAAATTTTGGCTACACCTTC
. | TRBJ2-5 | . | TRBV10-3 | CAISEPDKAQETQYF | TGTGCCATCAGTGAGCCAGACAAAGCCCAAGAGACCCAGTACTTC
. | TRBJ2-1 | TRBD1 | TRBV7-2 | CASSYLTGTGYNEQFF | TGTGCCAGCAGCTACCTCACCGGGACAGGGTACAATGAGCAGTTCTTC
once | TRBJ1-6 | TRBD1 | TRBV27 | CASSWDSGRPLHF | TGTGCCAGCAGCTGGGACAGCGGCCGACCCCTCCACTTT
. | TRBJ1-6 | . | TRBV18 | CASSPPRSPLHF | TGTGCCAGCTCACCCCCTAGGTCACCCCTCCACTTT
few | TRBJ1-2 | TRBD1 | TRBV6-5 | CASSLRGRERGYTF | TGTGCCAGCAGTTTGAGGGGGCGCGAACGTGGCTACACCTTC
. | TRBJ1-3 | . | TRBV7-2 | CASSLGGGRVGNTIYF | TGTGCCAGCAGCTTAGGAGGGGGTAGGGTTGGAAACACCATATATTTT
. | TRBJ1-2 | TRBD1 | TRBV15 | CATSREPHRGPYTF | TGTGCCACCAGCAGAGAACCTCACAGGGGACCCTACACCTTC
few | TRBJ1-6 | TRBD1 | TRBV11-2 | CASSFFPGTGYSPLHF | TGTGCCAGCAGCTTTTTCCCCGGGACAGGGTATTCACCCCTCCACTTT
. | TRBJ1-2 | . | TRBV6-1 | CASIARGNYGYTF | TGTGCCAGCATTGCTAGGGGGAACTATGGCTACACCTTC
. | TRBJ1-4 | TRBD1 | TRBV19 | CASSRDRGHPKEKLFF | TGTGCCAGTAGTAGGGACAGGGGGCACCCTAAGGAAAAACTGTTTTTT
. | TRBJ2-5 | . | TRBV5-1 | CASSLEWAGETQYF | TGCGCCAGCAGCTTGGAGTGGGCTGGAGAGACCCAGTACTTC
. | TRBJ1-4 | . | TRBV19 | CASSSIGRANEKLFF | TGTGCCAGTAGTTCGATCGGGAGGGCTAATGAAAAACTGTTTTTT
. | TRBJ1-5 | TRBD1 | TRBV7-2 | CASSLDDRGYQPQHF | TGTGCCAGCAGCTTAGACGACAGGGGATATCAGCCCCAGCATTTT
. | TRBJ1-1 | TRBD1 | TRBV15 | CATSRGQGEAEAFF | TGTGCCACCAGCAGGGGACAGGGAGAGGCTGAAGCTTTCTTT
. | TRBJ2-6 | TRBD2 | TRBV27 | CASSLRGVSGANVLTF | TGTGCCAGCAGTTTACGGGGGGTCTCTGGGGCCAACGTCCTGACTTTC
. | TRBJ2-3 | . | TRBV5-1 | CASTPLVGETDTQYF | TGCGCCAGCACCCCACTCGTAGGGGAAACAGATACGCAGTATTTT
. | TRBJ2-1 | TRBD1 | TRBV7-9 | CATTGGPVDNEQFF | TGTGCCACCACAGGGGGGCCGGTGGACAATGAGCAGTTCTTC
few | TRBJ1-2 | . | TRBV29-1 | CSVGVGEYGYTF | TGCAGCGTCGGGGTGGGCGAATATGGCTACACCTTC
few | TRBJ2-3 | TRBD2 | TRBV6-1 | CASSNLAGGPDTQYF | TGTGCCAGCAGCAACCTAGCGGGGGGGCCAGATACGCAGTATTTT
few | TRBJ2-7 | TRBD1 | TRBV27 | CASSRDRGEQYF | TGTGCCAGCAGCCGGGACAGGGGGGAGCAGTACTTC
. | TRBJ1-5 | TRBD1 | TRBV6-1 | CASSGQAQPQHF | TGTGCCAGCAGCGGACAGGCGCAGCCCCAGCATTTT
. | TRBJ2-4 | TRBD1 | TRBV6-4 | CASSDSPGTENIQYF | TGTGCCAGCAGTGACTCCCCCGGGACAGAAAACATTCAGTACTTC
few | TRBJ2-1 | TRBD2 | TRBV7-9 | CASSSRLAGGFNEQFF | TGTGCCAGCAGCTCACGACTAGCGGGGGGTTTTAATGAGCAGTTCTTC
once | TRBJ1-5 | . | TRBV2 | CASSAQTGSNQPQHF | TGTGCCAGCAGTGCCCAGACAGGAAGCAATCAGCCCCAGCATTTT
. | TRBJ1-1 | TRBD1 | TRBV7-2 | CASSRQGWNTEAFF | TGTGCCAGCAGTCGACAGGGTTGGAACACTGAAGCTTTCTTT
. | TRBJ1-1 | TRBD1 | TRBV27 | CASSFRQGAGTEAFF | TGTGCCAGCAGTTTCCGACAGGGGGCGGGCACTGAAGCTTTCTTT
. | TRBJ1-1 | . | TRBV30 | CAWGGGLGTEAFF | TGTGCCTGGGGGGGAGGGTTGGGGACTGAAGCTTTCTTT
. | TRBJ2-1 | TRBD2 | TRBV7-3 | CASGVRTGGLSEQFF | TGTGCCAGCGGCGTCCGAACGGGGGGGCTCAGTGAGCAGTTCTTC
once | TRBJ2-3 | . | TRBV5-6 | CASSLRQGTDTQYF | TGTGCCAGCAGCTTACGACAGGGCACAGATACGCAGTATTTT
few | TRBJ1-2 | . | TRBV6-1 | CASSPGQYYGYTF | TGTGCCAGCAGTCCCGGACAGTACTATGGCTACACCTTC
few | TRBJ2-5 | . | TRBV6-5 | CASSSQGGEETQYF | TGTGCCAGCAGTTCCCAGGGGGGAGAAGAGACCCAGTACTTC
. | TRBJ2-1 | . | TRBV21-1 | CASSTEVSAPEQFF | TGTGCCAGCAGCACTGAGGTCTCCGCCCCTGAGCAGTTCTTC
. | TRBJ1-3 | TRBD1 | TRBV6-1 | CASRTGSSGNTIYF | TGTGCCAGCAGGACAGGGTCGTCTGGAAACACCATATATTTT
. | TRBJ1-5 | TRBD1 | TRBV10-3 | CAISPGTGSSNQPQHF | TGTGCCATCAGCCCTGGGACAGGGTCCAGCAATCAGCCCCAGCATTTT
. | TRBJ2-7 | TRBD1 | TRBV11-2 | CASSSVRQGNEQYF | TGTGCCAGCAGCTCAGTACGACAGGGAAACGAGCAGTACTTC
. | TRBJ1-1 | . | TRBV15 | CATSRGKTGNTEAFF | TGTGCCACCAGCAGAGGCAAGACTGGGAACACTGAAGCTTTCTTT
. | TRBJ1-1 | . | TRBV7-9 | CASSLLQGTEAFF | TGTGCCAGCAGCTTACTACAGGGCACTGAAGCTTTCTTT
few | TRBJ1-1 | . | TRBV2 | CASSIKMDSPEAFF | TGTGCCAGCAGTATAAAGATGGACAGTCCTGAAGCTTTCTTT
few | TRBJ2-1 | . | TRBV6-5 | CASSYSSLLPNEQFF | TGTGCCAGCAGTTACTCGTCTCTATTACCCAATGAGCAGTTCTTC
. | TRBJ2-1 | . | TRBV27 | CASTPSPGTSPGDEQFF | TGTGCCAGCACCCCCAGCCCCGGGACCTCCCCGGGGGATGAGCAGTTCTTC